This is a list of T cell receptor beta chains from one sample in a study of shared clonotypes between healthy human individuals. Using immunoSEQ multiplex PCR, the repertoire was profiled, and TCRdb retains in-frame clones only, with some absent. The data contain about 680,000 clones, over 65% of them singletons. The sample was memory CD4+ T cells sorted from blood. The receptors were gathered from a woman in her 30s in good health. Each CDR3 is given with its conserved first and last residue. A D gene is named only where the DNA matches it firmly. Clone size is stated in some rows and not others, as once, few, many or a class when expanded.

v_gene	abundance	d_gene	j_gene	CDR3nt	CDR3aa
TRBV7-8	-	TRBD1	TRBJ2-7	TGTGCCAGCAGCCCAGCGAAAGCGGGACAGGGGATCTACGAGCAGTACTTC	CASSPAKAGQGIYEQYF
TRBV28	-	TRBD1	TRBJ1-2	TGTGCCAGCAGCTGGCCGGGACAGGGGCTGTATGGCTACACCTTC	CASSWPGQGLYGYTF
TRBV7-9	-	-	TRBJ2-2	TGTGCCAGCAGACCACGAATGGGGGTCCGCTCGAACACCGGGGAGCTGTTTTTT	CASRPRMGVRSNTGELFF
TRBV10-2	-	TRBD2	TRBJ2-6	TGCGCCAGCACTAGCGGACACACCTCTGGGGCCAACGTCCTGACTTTC	CASTSGHTSGANVLTF
TRBV2	-	-	TRBJ1-4	TGTGCCAGCAGTGAAGCGCTTGTGGAACTGTTTTTT	CASSEALVELFF
TRBV5-1	-	TRBD2	TRBJ2-3	TGCGCCAGCAGCTTGGGCCGGGGGGTCACAGATACGCAGTATTTT	CASSLGRGVTDTQYF
TRBV28	few	TRBD1	TRBJ2-7	TGTGCCAGCAGTTTATCAATTAGTGGGACAGGGATCTACGAGCAGTACTTC	CASSLSISGTGIYEQYF
TRBV6-9	-	TRBD2	TRBJ2-5	TGTGCCAGCAGAATTCCGGGACTACACCAAGAGACCCAGTACTTC	CASRIPGLHQETQYF
TRBV28	-	TRBD1	TRBJ1-2	TGTGCCAGCAGGAAGACAGGGGGAAAAATTTATGGCTACACCTTC	CASRKTGGKIYGYTF
TRBV19	-	-	TRBJ2-2	TGTGCCAGTAGTCCCATCCTAAACACCGGGGAGCTGTTTTTT	CASSPILNTGELFF
TRBV27	-	TRBD2	TRBJ2-1	TGTGCCAGCAGTCCGACTAGCGGGAGGCCGAACCAATACAATGAGCAGTTCTTC	CASSPTSGRPNQYNEQFF
TRBV11-2	-	-	TRBJ2-2	TGTGCCAGCAGCCCGCAGCAGAACACCGGGGAGCTGTTTTTT	CASSPQQNTGELFF
TRBV7-2	-	TRBD2	TRBJ2-7	TGTGCCAGCAGCTTAGGTCTAGCGGACTCCTACGAGCAGTACTTC	CASSLGLADSYEQYF
TRBV28	few	-	TRBJ1-5	TGTGCCAGCAGTTTTTGGCCTACCCGAGGGGCTCAGCCCCAGCATTTT	CASSFWPTRGAQPQHF
TRBV28	-	TRBD2	TRBJ2-3	TGTGCCAGCACCGTTAGCGGGAACACAGATACGCAGTATTTT	CASTVSGNTDTQYF
TRBV5-1	few	TRBD2	TRBJ2-3	TGCGCCAGCAGCTGGACTAGCGGAACCACAGATACGCAGTATTTT	CASSWTSGTTDTQYF
TRBV5-6	-	-	TRBJ2-7	TGTGCCAGCAGCCTGAGACTTTACTCCTACGAGCAGTACTTC	CASSLRLYSYEQYF